These 22 T cell receptor beta chains were sequenced from one sample in a study of OX40 agonist ivuxolimab in advanced cancers. Generated by immunoSEQ multiplex PCR, the TCRdb table keeps only in-frame clones and is missing some. The repertoire holds fewer than 60,000 clones, 75% to 85% seen once, with about 0.73% in the top ten. Sample: CD4+ or CD8+ T cells sorted from blood, taken in a trial of the OX40 agonist ivuxolimab. These receptors originate from an adult with an advanced solid tumor such as melanoma, head and neck, liver or kidney cancer.

V and J are TRBV10-3 and TRBJ2-2; 8 bases fit TRBD1. Per the germline V gene, CDR1 is ENHRY and CDR2 is SYGVKD. The ends lost 5 bases at V and 0 bases at J; junction bases unmatched: 8. The CDR3 loop spans 17 amino acids. CDR3 amino acids: CAISQNLRGPNTGELFF. CDR3 coding DNA: TGTGCCATCAGTCAAAATCTCAGGGGGCCGAACACCGGGGAGCTGTTTTTT.

This chain connects TRBV28 to TRBJ2-5; perhaps TRBD1 as D (5 bases). From germline, CDR1 is MDHEN and CDR2 SYDVKM. The CDR3 consists of 14 residues. V lost 1 base and J lost 2, with 8 bases in between. Here the CDR3 DNA reads TGTGCCAGCAGTTTATTAGGGGTTCAAGAGACCCAGTACTTC. Its protein product is CASSLLGVQETQYF. Using reference TRBV28 and TRBJ2-5 for the parts outside the CDR3, the full variable domain is DVKVTQSSRYLVKRTGEKVFLECVQDMDHENMFWYRQDPGLGLRLIYFSYDVKMKEKGDIPEGYSVSREKKERFSLILESASTNQTSMYLCASSLLGVQETQYFGPGTRLLVL.

The rearrangement joins TRBV5-4 to TRBJ1-1; 7 nucleotides align to TRBD1. The length of the CDR3 is 15 residues. V shed 2 bases and J 3 bases; nucleotides not matched to a gene: 7. Germline V gene data show CDR1 as SGHNT and CDR2 as YYREEE (reference sequence). The CDR3 DNA reads TGTGCCAGCAGCTTACAGGGGTCTGGGGACACTGAAGCTTTCTTT. Protein: CASSLQGSGDTEAFF.

This chain connects TRBV6-6 to TRBJ1-6; D might be TRBD1 (6 bases). V gave up 3 bases and J gave up 7 bases, with 10 bases separating them. Germline V lookup: CDR1 MNHNY, CDR2 SVGAGI (reference sequence). CDR3 size: 14 residues. CDR3: CASSYGQMNSPLHF. The CDR3 bases are TGTGCCAGCAGTTATGGACAGATGAATTCACCCCTCCACTTT.

The V and J genes are TRBV10-3 and TRBJ2-1; the D gene is possibly TRBD2 (5 bases). Germline CDR1 is ENHRY and CDR2 is SYGVKD. Trimming shortened V by 6 bases and J by 5 bases, and 14 bases separated the two germline ends. The CDR3 is 14 residues long. CDR3 protein: CAISLASDDNEQFF. CDR3 nucleotide sequence: TGTGCCATCAGCCTAGCCTCCGATGACAATGAGCAGTTCTTC.

J is TRBJ2-5 and V is TRBV14, with D possibly being TRBD2 (6 bases). Germline CDR1 SGHDN, CDR2 FVKESK. V lost 2 bases and J 9 bases, leaving 13 bases between the germline ends. The CDR3 loop spans 13 amino acids. The DNA of the CDR3 is TGTGCCAGCAGCCAAAACCCAACTAGCTCCCAGTACTTC. Encoded protein: CASSQNPTSSQYF.

This clone turned up a few times. The chain joins TRBV9 to TRBJ1-2, with a tentative D call TRBD1 (6 bases). The CDR3 has 12 amino acids. The V gene's germline CDR1 is SGDLS and CDR2 YYNGEE. V gave up 1 base and J gave up 6 bases, with 7 bases separating them. The CDR3 sequence is CASSVNRDGYTF. The DNA of the CDR3 is TGTGCCAGCAGCGTAAACAGGGATGGCTACACCTTC.

The chain recombines TRBV19 with TRBJ2-2; no clear D. This CDR3 comprises 14 residues. CDR1 is LNHDA and CDR2 is SQIVND in the germline V gene (reference sequence). Trimming cost V 3 bases and J 4 bases, with 9 bases left between them. The CDR3 region has the DNA TGTGCCAGTAGTATGCTACCAGGCACCGGGGAGCTGTTTTTT. Protein product: CASSMLPGTGELFF.

The V and J genes are TRBV5-6 and TRBJ2-6; D unclear. The CDR3 is made up of 16 amino acids. Germline V gives CDR1 SGHDT, CDR2 YYEEEE. V was clipped by 1 base and J by 2 bases, with 10 bases between them. The CDR3 DNA reads as TGTGCCAGCAGCTTGAGATTAAGTGCTGGGGCCAACGTCCTGACTTTC. Translating gives CASSLRLSAGANVLTF.

This clone was found a few times. This chain joins TRBV6-5 and TRBJ1-1; unclear D gene. Between the trimmed V and J ends, which lost 6 bases and 4 bases, there was a span of 9 bases. Germline V gene data show CDR1 as MNHEY and CDR2 as SVGAGI. CDR3 size: 12 residues. This chain's CDR3 is CASRRVATEAFF. CDR3 nucleotide sequence: TGTGCCAGCAGGCGGGTCGCCACTGAAGCTTTCTTT.

The chain couples TRBV15 to TRBJ2-5, with a weak D call TRBD1 (6 bases). V lost 9 bases to trimming and J lost 0 bases, with 11 bases between them. CDR3 length: 13 residues. CDR1 LNHNV and CDR2 YYDKDF come from the germline V gene (reference sequence). The CDR3 region is CATQRDNQETQYF. CDR3 coding DNA: TGTGCCACACAACGGGACAACCAAGAGACCCAGTACTTC.

This clone was seen just once. V usage is TRBV2 and J usage is TRBJ2-7; tentative D call: TRBD1 (5 bases). CDR3 length equals 13 residues. Trimming cost V 5 bases and J 0 bases, with 8 bases left between them. Germline V CDR1 and CDR2: SNHLY, FYNNEI. The CDR3 nucleotides read TGTGCCAGCAGTCGACAGAGCTCCTACGAGCAGTACTTC. This sequence encodes CASSRQSSYEQYF. The whole variable domain, filled in from reference TRBV2 and TRBJ2-7, reads EPEVTQTPSHQVTQMGQEVILRCVPISNHLYFYWYRQILGQKVEFLVSFYNNEISEKSEIFDDQFSVERPDGSNFTLKIRSTKLEDSAMYFCASSRQSSYEQYFGPGTRLTVT.

This sequence joins TRBV19 and TRBJ2-7; the D gene could be TRBD1 or TRBD2 (6 bases each). The CDR3 is made up of 14 amino acids. Trimming left V 3 bases short and J 3 bases short, with 12 bases between. Per germline, CDR1 LNHDA and CDR2 SQIVND (reference sequence). The CDR3 region is CASSMRGASYEQYF. The CDR3 DNA is TGTGCCAGTAGTATGAGGGGGGCGAGCTACGAGCAGTACTTC. Complete variable domain (other parts from reference TRBV19 and TRBJ2-7): DGGITQSPKYLFRKEGQNVTLSCEQNLNHDAMYWYRQDPGQGLRLIYYSQIVNDFQKGDIAEGYSVSREKKESFPLTVTSAQKNPTAFYLCASSMRGASYEQYFGPGTRLTVT.

The rearrangement joins TRBV5-6 to TRBJ2-6; D remains ambiguous. This CDR3 is built from 14 residues. The V end was cut by 4 bases, the J end by 2 bases, with 7 bases between. Germline CDR1 SGHDT, CDR2 YYEEEE. CDR3 nucleotide sequence: TGTGCCAGCAGCCTCGCTGCTGGGGCCAACGTCCTGACTTTC. Protein: CASSLAAGANVLTF.

This rearrangement joins TRBV18 to TRBJ2-1; TRBD2 aligns across 7 bases. V lost 5 bases to trimming and J lost 1 base; unmatched junction nucleotides: 8. The V gene's germline CDR1 is KGHSH and CDR2 LQKENI. The CDR3 is made up of 16 amino acids. CDR3 nucleotides: TGTGCCAGCTCAGCCACAACGGGGGGTTCCTACAATGAGCAGTTCTTC. This translates into CASSATTGGSYNEQFF.

The rearrangement joins TRBV19 to TRBJ2-2, with 7 nucleotides matching TRBD2. V shed 1 base and J 6 bases; nucleotides not matched to a gene: 2. Germline CDR1 LNHDA, CDR2 SQIVND (reference sequence). This CDR3 has 14 amino acids. Here the CDR3 reads CASSIGLAPGELFF. The CDR3 coding sequence is TGTGCCAGTAGTATAGGACTAGCCCCCGGGGAGCTGTTTTTT.

The genes are TRBV5-6 and TRBJ2-1, with D maybe TRBD2 (6 bases). V was clipped by 4 bases and J by 10 bases, with 15 bases between them. The CDR3 consists of 13 residues. Germline-derived CDR1 and CDR2 are SGHDT and YYEEEE. CDR3 residues: CASSPAGSVEQFF. CDR3 in DNA: TGTGCCAGCAGCCCGGCCGGGAGCGTAGAGCAGTTCTTC.

This clone was seen only a few times. The chain joins TRBV6-1 to TRBJ1-5; TRBD1 aligns across 8 bases. The germline gives CDR1 MNHNS, CDR2 SASEGT. After removal of 0 bases from V and 7 bases from J, the junction contained 5 bases not matched to a gene. This CDR3 is 15 amino acids long. The DNA for the CDR3 is TGTGCCAGCAGTGAAGCGTCAGGGGGCTACCAGCCCCAGCATTTT. Translated, it gives CASSEASGGYQPQHF.

The chain is built from TRBV7-2 and TRBJ2-7, with 12 bases identical to TRBD2. The CDR3 runs to 17 residues. After removal of 5 bases from V and 6 bases from J, the junction contained 14 bases not matched to a gene. Germline V CDR1 and CDR2: SGHTA, FQGNSA. The DNA of the CDR3 is TGTGCCAGCAGCGCCCGACTAGCGGGGGCCTCCCTAGGCGAGCAGTACTTC. Translated: CASSARLAGASLGEQYF.

The V call is TRBV27, the J call TRBJ1-2; 10 bases line up with TRBD1. Germline V gene data show CDR1 as MNHEY and CDR2 as SMNVEV (reference sequence). The CDR3 totals 14 residues. V was pared by 7 bases and J by 7 bases, with 9 bases of the junction left unmatched. The CDR3 sequence: CASTWGTGEAGYTF. The CDR3 nucleotides are TGTGCCAGCACCTGGGGGACAGGGGAGGCTGGCTACACCTTC.

Here the CDR3 DNA reads TGTGCCAGCAGACCATGGGGTACGGGACAGCACACCGGGGAGCTGTTTTTT. This sequence encodes CASRPWGTGQHTGELFF. The chain joins TRBV28 to TRBJ2-2; 7 nucleotides match TRBD1. The CDR3 extends over 17 amino acids. Germline V CDR1 and CDR2: MDHEN, SYDVKM. The V segment lost 6 bases and the J segment 3 bases; nucleotides outside the gene matches: 13.

This clone was found once. The chain joins TRBV7-3 to TRBJ2-5; perhaps TRBD2 as D (6 bases). The germline gives CDR1 SGHTA, CDR2 FQGTGA. This CDR3 is 16 amino acids long. The V and J ends lost 1 base and 2 bases respectively, with 14 bases between them. CDR3 in amino acids: CASSLNGAGPQETQYF. The CDR3 DNA follows: TGTGCCAGCAGCTTAAATGGTGCGGGGCCTCAAGAGACCCAGTACTTC.